This T cell receptor beta chain was sequenced during a study of OX40 agonist ivuxolimab in advanced cancers. Across the study: Head and neck, renal cell, melanoma or hepatocellular carcinoma were the cancers that dose-escalation patients had. Study observations and caveats: At 0.1 to 3.0 mg/kg and by week 6, clonal expansion occurred in CD4+ and CD8+ blood T cells.

Profiled with immunoSEQ multiplex PCR; TCRdb holds only in-frame clones, not every one. The sample comprises 73,000 or so clones, 80% to 90% of which are singletons, and approximately 0.73% rests with the top ten. This clone was observed a handful of times. Its antigen is undetermined. Germline V lookup: CDR1 MNHEY, CDR2 SVGAGI. V was pared by 2 bases and J by 9 bases, with 11 bases between. The CDR3 consists of 14 residues. The chain recombines TRBV6-5 with TRBJ1-6; D is ambiguous. The origin of this receptor is an adult with an advanced solid tumor such as melanoma, head and neck, liver or kidney cancer. Sequenced material: CD4+ or CD8+ T cells sorted from blood, taken in a trial of the OX40 agonist ivuxolimab. CDR3 nucleotide sequence: TGTGCCAGCAGTTACGTGACGCCGGGTTCACCCCTCCACTTT. Translation: CASSYVTPGSPLHF.